This paragraph reports one T cell receptor (beta chain). No cognate antigen has been identified for it. Nothing much larger sits one base from this clone, and base qualities are not available. This sample is part of a study of blood T cell repertoires in COVID-19 (dated by TCRdb to 2018 to 2021). A note on the overall study: Samples from collaborators originated in the United States, Italy and Spain and spanned both the acute and convalescent phases of COVID-19. The material from the prospective study consisted of cDNA or gDNA derived from T cells, B-cell-depleted T cells, or PBMCs. Deeply sampled blood TCRbeta repertoires from subjects exposed to, actively infected with, or recovered from COVID-19 were included in the dataset. The repertoires were made available in a free public database intended to serve as a resource for research on the immune response to SARS-CoV-2. Samples were obtained from the ongoing ImmuneRACE study (first 160 participants) and from approximately 1,200 subjects provided by 6 global collaborators. Nearly every sample came with metadata listing a de-identified subject ID, COVID-19 status, age in years and sex. Where HLA class I and class II types were available, the types were taken from metadata supplied by the sample provider, not from assay-based typing.

Collaborating institutions collected whole blood in K2EDTA tubes following their own protocols. For TCRbeta analysis, collaborators shipped samples as frozen whole blood, isolated PBMCs, or DNA extracted from either of those sample types. The investigation overall reported the following: The amount of clinical and demographic metadata varied by source and participant and was provided uncurated.

TCRbeta CDR3 regions were amplified from genomic DNA by means of the immunoSEQ Assay, a bias-controlled multiplex PCR. The published analysis was carried out like this. The number of nucleated cells in each sample was estimated by amplification of reference gene primers within the assay. To quantify the absolute abundance of each unique TCRbeta CDR3 rearrangement, sequence reads were collapsed and filtered. For each sample, productive Simpson clonality was calculated by taking the square root of Simpson's diversity index across productive rearrangements. TCRdb retrieved this table from immuneACCESS and kept in-frame rearrangements only. Not all clones are present; in checked studies, unresolved V genes account for under half, and no reason is known for the remainder. The V and J calls and the clone size are those of that table, but D and trimming were determined from the DNA. The sample yields about 120,000 clones; just over 70% were counted once. The top ten clones comprise more than 0.65% of the sample.

This TCR derives from a human donor with acute or convalescent COVID-19. The donor label of this sample is uncertain. Material for sequencing was peripheral blood.

The CDR3 in this case is CASSESTGEQFF. The DNA sequence is given as TGCGCCAGCAGTGAGTCGACGGGGGAGCAGTTCTTC. The V gene is TRBV10-1 and the J gene is TRBJ2-1; TRBD2 could be the D gene, as 5 bases match. In the germline V gene (reference sequence), CDR1 corresponds to WNHNN and CDR2 to SYGVQD. V was cut back by 0 bases and J by 10 bases, leaving a gap of 7 bases between them. The CDR3, from cysteine to phenylalanine, totals 12 residues. The DNA shown is the 36-base CDR3, in frame from base 1.